This T cell receptor (beta chain) was found in a study of blood T cell repertoires in COVID-19. In the study overall: PBMCs, B-cell-depleted T cells, or T cells provided the cDNA or gDNA that made up the material.

Some clones are missing from TCRdb's copy, which holds only in-frame ones; the method was immunoSEQ multiplex PCR. This table holds approximately 110,000 clones, 74% found once. The length of the CDR3 is 14 residues. V was pared by 2 bases and J by 4 bases, with 11 bases between. CDR1 and CDR2 (germline): LGHDT, YNNKEL (reference sequence). This sequence originates from an older man with COVID-19, enrolled during active disease. The chain joins TRBV3-1 (or the pseudogene TRBV3-2) to TRBJ1-1; D remains unclear. Source material: peripheral blood. In DNA form, the CDR3 reads TGTGCCAGCAGCCAATATTCCGGTGTCACTGAAGCTTTCTTT. It specifies CASSQYSGVTEAFF.